Following are 8 T cell receptor beta chains from one sample sequenced in a study of blood T cell repertoires in COVID-19. Generated by immunoSEQ multiplex PCR, the TCRdb table keeps only in-frame clones and is missing some. The repertoire has 200,000 to 250,000 clones, roughly 87% of them found once; the top ten carry 10% to 11%. Sequenced input: PBMCs or T cells enriched from blood (not recorded which). These receptors all come from a man aged 25 to 45 who had recovered from COVID-19.

V gene TRBV10-3 combines with J gene TRBJ1-1, with D tentatively TRBD1 (5 bases). CDR1 and CDR2 (germline): ENHRY, SYGVKD. The CDR3 is 15 amino acids. V lost 4 bases to trimming and J lost 1 base, with 13 bases between them. Here the CDR3 DNA reads TGTGCCATCAGTGGGCAGGGAGGGAGGAACACTGAAGCTTTCTTT. Translation gives CAISGQGGRNTEAFF.

The chain links TRBV30 to TRBJ1-1; D unresolved. Between the trimmed V and J ends, which lost 0 bases and 4 bases, there was a span of 9 bases. The germline gives CDR1 GTSNPN, CDR2 SVGIG (reference sequence). The CDR3 has 13 residues. The CDR3 sequence is CAWSVDGGTEAFF. The CDR3 coding sequence is TGTGCCTGGAGTGTAGACGGAGGCACTGAAGCTTTCTTT.

The V and J genes are TRBV25-1 and TRBJ2-5; 8 bases map to TRBD2. This CDR3 has 16 residues. In germline, CDR1 is MGHDK, CDR2 SYGVNS. The junction had 5 bases not matched to a gene; V was cut back by 0 bases and J by 2 bases. DNA for the CDR3: TGTGCCAGCAGTGAATATGGTAGCGGGAAGCAAGAGACCCAGTACTTC. This codes for CASSEYGSGKQETQYF.

The DNA for the CDR3 is TGTGCCAGCAGCACCTCGGAGGGTGAGCAGTTCTTC. It yields the protein CASSTSEGEQFF. V usage is TRBV7-2 and J usage is TRBJ2-1, with a tentative D call TRBD2 (6 bases). This CDR3 contains 12 residues. Germline lookup yields CDR1 SGHTA and CDR2 FQGNSA. The V and J ends lost 5 bases and 9 bases respectively, with 11 bases between them.

This chain joins TRBV28 and TRBJ2-2; D gene uncertain. Germline loops: CDR1 MDHEN, CDR2 SYDVKM. The CDR3 length is 15 residues. The V end lost 7 bases, the J end lost 1 base, and 13 bases lay between the germline ends. The DNA for the CDR3 is TGTGCCAGCACCCCCGGGTCGGTGAACACCGGGGAGCTGTTTTTT. Amino acids: CASTPGSVNTGELFF.

Here the CDR3 reads CASRSMNSPLHF. DNA for the CDR3: TGTGCCAGCAGAAGCATGAATTCACCCCTCCACTTT. The chain joins TRBV6-5 to TRBJ1-6; D uncertain. This CDR3 has 12 residues. Germline loops: CDR1 MNHEY, CDR2 SVGAGI. V was pared by 6 bases and J by 7 bases, with 7 bases between.

This chain connects TRBV19 to TRBJ2-5; D may be TRBD1 (5 bases). V dropped 6 bases and J dropped 2 bases, with 10 bases sitting between them. CDR3 size: 13 residues. Germline CDR1 LNHDA, CDR2 SQIVND (reference sequence). The CDR3, as DNA: TGTGCCAGTAGCCGACAGAATCAAGAGACCCAGTACTTC. Protein: CASSRQNQETQYF.

This chain joins TRBV12-5 and TRBJ2-5, with TRBD1 identical over 8 bases. CDR3 size: 14 residues. With V trimmed by 6 bases and J by 4 bases, 7 bases remained unmatched. CDR1 LGHNT and CDR2 FRNRAP come from the germline V gene. CDR3 residues: CASGSQDRAETQYF. DNA of the CDR3: TGTGCTAGTGGATCACAGGACAGGGCAGAGACCCAGTACTTC. Supplemented by reference TRBV12-5 and TRBJ2-5, the full variable domain reads DARVTQTPRHKVTEMGQEVTMRCQPILGHNTVFWYRQTMMQGLELLAYFRNRAPLDDSGMPKDRFSAEMPDATLATLKIQPSEPRDSAVYFCASGSQDRAETQYFGPGTRLLVL.